Detailed here is one T cell receptor beta chain. Its antigen is currently unknown. Some clones are missing from TCRdb's copy, which holds only in-frame ones; the method was immunoSEQ multiplex PCR. The repertoire holds about 100,000 clones, approximately 87% seen once, with around 3.2% in the top ten. This entry belongs to a study of T cell responses to AZD1222 COVID-19 vaccine. General observations from the study: Epitopes outside B.1.351 and B.1.1.7 mutated regions reportedly drew nearly half of spike TCRs. After the peak T cell response, and only then, were repertoires sampled. AZD1222 recipients seropositive at baseline numbered only 6 or 7.

This CDR3 region has 15 residues. Germline V lookup: CDR1 SGHTA, CDR2 FQGNSA. Trimming cost V 1 base and J 6 bases, with 16 bases left between them. The specimen comprised peripheral blood, sampled on day 0 of AZD1222 vaccination. This chain links TRBV7-2 with TRBJ2-7; tentative D call: TRBD2 (6 bases). This receptor was obtained from an adult in good health. The CDR3 loop reads CASSLGVGGLIEQYF. Here the CDR3 DNA reads TGTGCCAGCAGCTTAGGCGTTGGGGGACTGATCGAGCAGTACTTC.